The 2 T cell receptor beta chains below were found in one sample sequenced in a study of blood T cell repertoires in COVID-19. Assay used: immunoSEQ multiplex PCR; TCRdb lists only in-frame clones, some missing. The repertoire consists of 150,000 or so clones, with 70% to 90% occurring once and the leading ten covering around 0.99%. The sample taken for sequencing was peripheral blood. The receptors were gathered from a man between 18 and 29 years old with acute or convalescent COVID-19.

The chain has TRBV2 and TRBJ2-1; 7 positions agree with TRBD1. The ends lost 6 bases at V and 5 bases at J; junction bases unmatched: 10. The germline CDR1 and CDR2 sequences are SNHLY and FYNNEI. CDR3 length: 15 amino acids. The CDR3, as DNA: TGTGCCAGCAGGGAGAGACAGGGAAGTGACAATGAGCAGTTCTTC. Residues: CASRERQGSDNEQFF.

This chain joins TRBV2 and TRBJ2-7; 9 positions agree with TRBD2. V was clipped by 4 bases and J by 0 bases; unmatched bases: 10. Germline V gene sequence: CDR1 SNHLY, CDR2 FYNNEI. The CDR3 is 17 amino acids. CDR3 amino acids: CASSVGAGGQGSYEQYF. CDR3 DNA sequence: TGTGCCAGCAGTGTCGGAGCGGGAGGACAAGGCTCCTACGAGCAGTACTTC.